This section outlines one TCR beta chain sequence together with its context. The antigen is unknown. These data belong to a study of OX40 agonist ivuxolimab in advanced cancers. Blood got drawn at baseline, again on cycle 4 day 1, and then on cycle 7 day 1. Whole-study findings and limits: Relatively little clonal expansion, among the lowest observed, appeared in partial responders at 0.1-3.0 mg/kg. Blood T cells, both CD4+ and CD8+, expanded clonally by week 6 at 0.1 to 3.0 mg/kg.

TCRdb's copy holds only in-frame clones and misses some; the assay was immunoSEQ multiplex PCR. The sample yields about 17,000 clones, roughly 87% seen once. This specimen was CD4+ or CD8+ T cells sorted from blood, taken in a trial of the OX40 agonist ivuxolimab. The origin of this receptor is an adult with an advanced solid tumor such as melanoma, head and neck, liver or kidney cancer.

The CDR3 is CASRIDSGNQPQHF. For the CDR3, the DNA is TGTGCCAGTAGGATTGACAGTGGCAATCAGCCCCAGCATTTT. J is TRBJ1-5 and V is TRBV19, with D perhaps matching TRBD1 (5 bases). The CDR3 runs to 14 residues. Germline loops: CDR1 LNHDA, CDR2 SQIVND (reference sequence). V dropped 6 bases and J dropped 2 bases, with 11 bases sitting between them.